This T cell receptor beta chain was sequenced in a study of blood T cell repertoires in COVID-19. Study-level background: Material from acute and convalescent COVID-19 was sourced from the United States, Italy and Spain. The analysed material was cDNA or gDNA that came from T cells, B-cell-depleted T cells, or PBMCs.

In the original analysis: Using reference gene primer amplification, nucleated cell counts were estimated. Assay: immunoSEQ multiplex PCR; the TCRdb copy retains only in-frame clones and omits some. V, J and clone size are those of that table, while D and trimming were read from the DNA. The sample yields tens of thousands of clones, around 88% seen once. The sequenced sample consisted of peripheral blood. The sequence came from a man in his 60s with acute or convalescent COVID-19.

CDR3 sequence reads: CASRSTGSHQPQHF. The DNA of the CDR3 is TGTGCCAGCAGGTCGACAGGGTCGCATCAGCCCCAGCATTTT. This chain uses TRBV6-6 with TRBJ1-5, with 7 bases identical to TRBD1. V shed 6 bases and J 5 bases; nucleotides not matched to a gene: 7. The CDR3 sequence is 14 residues long. CDR1 is MNHNY and CDR2 is SVGAGI in the germline V gene (reference sequence).